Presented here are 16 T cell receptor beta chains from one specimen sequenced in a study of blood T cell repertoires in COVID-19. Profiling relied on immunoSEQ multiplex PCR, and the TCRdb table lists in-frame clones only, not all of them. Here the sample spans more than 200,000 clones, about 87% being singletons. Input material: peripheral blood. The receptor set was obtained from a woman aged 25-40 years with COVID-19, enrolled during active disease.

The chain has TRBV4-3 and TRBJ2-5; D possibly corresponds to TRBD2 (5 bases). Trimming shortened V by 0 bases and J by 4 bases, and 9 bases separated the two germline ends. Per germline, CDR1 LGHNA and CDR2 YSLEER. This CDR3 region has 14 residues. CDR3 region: CASSQDPGVETQYF. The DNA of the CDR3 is TGCGCCAGCAGCCAAGATCCCGGGGTAGAGACCCAGTACTTC.

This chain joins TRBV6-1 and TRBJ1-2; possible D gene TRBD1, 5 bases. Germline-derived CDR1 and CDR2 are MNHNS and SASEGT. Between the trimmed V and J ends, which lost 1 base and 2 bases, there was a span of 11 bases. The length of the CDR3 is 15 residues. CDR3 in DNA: TGTGCCAGCAGTGAAGATGGGGGGGGAAACTATGGCTACACCTTC. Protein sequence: CASSEDGGGNYGYTF.

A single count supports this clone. The CDR3 spells CASRWGQEGYTF. The DNA for the CDR3 is TGTGCCAGCAGGTGGGGGCAGGAAGGCTACACCTTC. This chain links TRBV6-5 with TRBJ1-2; D might be TRBD1 (6 bases). V gave up 6 bases and J gave up 8 bases, with 13 bases separating them. The CDR3 has 12 residues. Germline V lookup: CDR1 MNHEY, CDR2 SVGAGI.

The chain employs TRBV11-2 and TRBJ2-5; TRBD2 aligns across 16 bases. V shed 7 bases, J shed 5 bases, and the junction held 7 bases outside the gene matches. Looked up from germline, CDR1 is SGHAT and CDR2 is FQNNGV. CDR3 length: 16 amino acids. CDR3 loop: CASTGTSGGARETQYF. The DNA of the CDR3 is TGTGCCAGCACCGGGACTAGCGGGGGGGCAAGGGAGACCCAGTACTTC.

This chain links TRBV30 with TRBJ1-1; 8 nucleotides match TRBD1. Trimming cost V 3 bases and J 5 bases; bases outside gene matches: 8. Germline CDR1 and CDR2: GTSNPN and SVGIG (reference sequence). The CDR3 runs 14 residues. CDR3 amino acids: CAWRRRGHQTEAFF. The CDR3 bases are TGTGCCTGGAGGCGCAGGGGGCACCAGACTGAAGCTTTCTTT.

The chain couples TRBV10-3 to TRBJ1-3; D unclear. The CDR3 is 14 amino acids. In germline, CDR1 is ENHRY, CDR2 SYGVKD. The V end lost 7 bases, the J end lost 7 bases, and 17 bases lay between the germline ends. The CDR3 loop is CAITGDPSGNTIYF. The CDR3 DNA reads TGTGCCATCACCGGCGACCCGAGCGGTAACACCATATATTTT.

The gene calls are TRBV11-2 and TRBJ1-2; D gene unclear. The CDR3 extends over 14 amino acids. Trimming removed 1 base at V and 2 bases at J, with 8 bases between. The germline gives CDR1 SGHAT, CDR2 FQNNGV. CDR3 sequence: CASSLGSPNYGYTF. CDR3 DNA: TGTGCCAGCAGCTTAGGCAGTCCGAACTATGGCTACACCTTC.

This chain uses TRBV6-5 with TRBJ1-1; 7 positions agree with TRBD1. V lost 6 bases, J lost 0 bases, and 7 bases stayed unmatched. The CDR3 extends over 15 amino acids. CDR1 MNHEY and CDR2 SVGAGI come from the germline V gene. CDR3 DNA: TGTGCCAGCAGGGTGGGGACAGCAATGAACACTGAAGCTTTCTTT. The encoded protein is CASRVGTAMNTEAFF.

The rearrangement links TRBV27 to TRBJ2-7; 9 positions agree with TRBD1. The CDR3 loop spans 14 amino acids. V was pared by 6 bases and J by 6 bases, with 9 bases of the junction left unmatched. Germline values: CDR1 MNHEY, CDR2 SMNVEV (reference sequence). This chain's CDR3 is CASSPGTGWGEQYF. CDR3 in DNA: TGTGCCAGCAGCCCCGGGACAGGGTGGGGCGAGCAGTACTTC.

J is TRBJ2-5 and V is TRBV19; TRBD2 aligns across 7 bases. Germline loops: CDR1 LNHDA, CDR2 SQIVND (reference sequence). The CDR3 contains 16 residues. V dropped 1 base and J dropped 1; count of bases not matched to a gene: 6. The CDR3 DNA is TGTGCCAGTAGTATAGTGAGGGAGGGGACCCAAGAGACCCAGTACTTC. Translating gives CASSIVREGTQETQYF.

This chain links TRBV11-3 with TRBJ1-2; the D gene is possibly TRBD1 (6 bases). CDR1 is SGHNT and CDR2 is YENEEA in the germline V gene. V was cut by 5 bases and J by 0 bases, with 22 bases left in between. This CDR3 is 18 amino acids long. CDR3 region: CASSPRGRRGGPNYGYTF. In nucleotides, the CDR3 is TGTGCCAGCAGCCCCCGGGGGAGAAGGGGGGGACCTAACTATGGCTACACCTTC.

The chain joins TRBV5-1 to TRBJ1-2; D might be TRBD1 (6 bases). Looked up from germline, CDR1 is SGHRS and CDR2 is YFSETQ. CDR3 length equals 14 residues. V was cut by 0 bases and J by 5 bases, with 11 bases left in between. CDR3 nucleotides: TGCGCCAGCAGCTTGGAACAGGGACGGTATGGCTACACCTTC. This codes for CASSLEQGRYGYTF.

CDR3: CASGGGNQPQHF. The CDR3 coding sequence is TGTGCCAGCGGGGGAGGAAATCAGCCCCAGCATTTT. The rearrangement joins TRBV9 to TRBJ1-5; D perhaps matches TRBD1 (5 bases). The CDR3 is 12 residues long. Germline CDR1 is SGDLS and CDR2 is YYNGEE. V gave up 7 bases and J gave up 4 bases, with 9 bases separating them.

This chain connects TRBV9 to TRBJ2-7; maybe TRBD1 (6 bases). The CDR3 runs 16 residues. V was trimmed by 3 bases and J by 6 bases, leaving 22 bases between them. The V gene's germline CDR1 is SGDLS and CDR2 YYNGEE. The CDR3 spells CASSGSGDGLAVEQYF. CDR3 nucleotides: TGTGCCAGCAGCGGATCAGGGGACGGACTCGCTGTCGAGCAGTACTTC.

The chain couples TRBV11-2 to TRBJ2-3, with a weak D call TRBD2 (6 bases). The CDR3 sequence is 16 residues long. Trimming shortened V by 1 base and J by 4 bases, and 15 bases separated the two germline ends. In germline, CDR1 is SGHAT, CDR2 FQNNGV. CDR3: CASSLVLAYGSDTQYF. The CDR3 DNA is TGTGCCAGCAGCTTAGTGCTAGCGTATGGTTCAGATACGCAGTATTTT.

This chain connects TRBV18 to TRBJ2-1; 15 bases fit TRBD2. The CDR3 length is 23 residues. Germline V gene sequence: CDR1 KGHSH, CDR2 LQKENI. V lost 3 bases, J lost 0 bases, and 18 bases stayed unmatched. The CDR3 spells CASSPRTGQGGLAGGFSYNEQFF. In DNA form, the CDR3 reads TGTGCCAGCTCACCCCGGACAGGACAGGGGGGACTAGCGGGAGGTTTCTCCTACAATGAGCAGTTCTTC.